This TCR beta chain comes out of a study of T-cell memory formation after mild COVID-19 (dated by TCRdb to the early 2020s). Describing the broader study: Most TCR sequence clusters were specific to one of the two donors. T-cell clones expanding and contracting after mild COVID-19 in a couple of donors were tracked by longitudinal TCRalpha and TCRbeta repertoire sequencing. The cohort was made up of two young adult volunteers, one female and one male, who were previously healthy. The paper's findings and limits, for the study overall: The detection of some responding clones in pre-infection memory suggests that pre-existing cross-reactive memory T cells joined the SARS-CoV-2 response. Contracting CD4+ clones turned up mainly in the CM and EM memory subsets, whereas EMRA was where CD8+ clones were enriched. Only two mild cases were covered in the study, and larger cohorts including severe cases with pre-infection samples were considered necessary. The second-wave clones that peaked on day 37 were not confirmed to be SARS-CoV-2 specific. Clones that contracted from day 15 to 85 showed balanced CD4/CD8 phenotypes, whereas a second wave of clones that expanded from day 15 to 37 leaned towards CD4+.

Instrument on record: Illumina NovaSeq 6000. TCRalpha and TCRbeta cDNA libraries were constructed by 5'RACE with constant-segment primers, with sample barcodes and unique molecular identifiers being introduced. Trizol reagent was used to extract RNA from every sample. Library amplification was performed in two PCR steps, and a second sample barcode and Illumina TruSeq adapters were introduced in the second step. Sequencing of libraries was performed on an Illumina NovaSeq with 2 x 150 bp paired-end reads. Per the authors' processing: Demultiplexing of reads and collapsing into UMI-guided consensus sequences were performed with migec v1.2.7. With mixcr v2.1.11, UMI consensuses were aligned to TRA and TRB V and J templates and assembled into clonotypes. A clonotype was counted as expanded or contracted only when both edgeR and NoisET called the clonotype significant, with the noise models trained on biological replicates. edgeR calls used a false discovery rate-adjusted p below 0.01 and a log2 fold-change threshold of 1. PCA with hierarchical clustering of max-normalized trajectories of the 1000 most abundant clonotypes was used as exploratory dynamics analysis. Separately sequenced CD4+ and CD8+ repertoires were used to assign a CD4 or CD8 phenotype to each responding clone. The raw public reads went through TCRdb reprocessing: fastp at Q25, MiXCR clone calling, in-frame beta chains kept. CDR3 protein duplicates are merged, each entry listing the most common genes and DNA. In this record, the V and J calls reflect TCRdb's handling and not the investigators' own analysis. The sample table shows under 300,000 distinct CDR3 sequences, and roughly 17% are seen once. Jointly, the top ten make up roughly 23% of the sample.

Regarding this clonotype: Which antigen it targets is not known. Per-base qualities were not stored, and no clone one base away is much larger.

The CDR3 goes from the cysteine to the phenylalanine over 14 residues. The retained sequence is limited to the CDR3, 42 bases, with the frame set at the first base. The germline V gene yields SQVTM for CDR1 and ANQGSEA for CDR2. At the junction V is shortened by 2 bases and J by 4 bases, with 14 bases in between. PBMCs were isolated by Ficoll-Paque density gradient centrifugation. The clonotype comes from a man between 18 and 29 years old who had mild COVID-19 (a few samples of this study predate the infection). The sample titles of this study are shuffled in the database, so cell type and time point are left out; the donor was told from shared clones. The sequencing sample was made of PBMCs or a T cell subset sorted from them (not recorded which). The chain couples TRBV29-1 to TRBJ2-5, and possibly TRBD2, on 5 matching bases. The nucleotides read TGCAGCGTTGAACCGCCGGGATTTGGAGAGACCCAGTACTTC. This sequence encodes CSVEPPGFGETQYF.